Listed below are T cell receptor beta chains from one sample, sequenced in a study of somatic mutations in cytotoxic T cells in rheumatoid arthritis. TCRdb keeps only in-frame clones here, not all; method: immunoSEQ multiplex PCR. The sample holds about 3,400 clones, approximately 83% seen once. Specimen: CD8+ T cells sorted from blood. The receptors come from a middle-aged man with rheumatoid arthritis. Both conserved end residues are part of each CDR3. D genes are given only for firm matches. Only part of the rows carry a size: once, few, many, or a class if the clone is expanded.

j_call clone_size v_call d_call cdr3_nt cdr3_aa
TRBJ1-4 NA TRBV19 NA TGTGCCAGTAGTATAGAACAGGAATCGGATAGCCCAACTAATGAAAAACTGTTTTTT CASSIEQESDSPTNEKLFF
TRBJ2-1 NA TRBV19 TRBD2 TGTGCCAGTAGCCTTAGCGGGAGGGCCTACAATGAGCAGTTCTTC CASSLSGRAYNEQFF
TRBJ2-2 NA TRBV28 TRBD1 TGTGCCAGCAGCATGGACAGGGCCACCGGGGAGCTGTTTTTT CASSMDRATGELFF
TRBJ1-2 NA TRBV7-9 NA TGTGCCAGCAGCCCCTCGGTCGAGTCTAACTATGGCTACACCTTC CASSPSVESNYGYTF
TRBJ2-1 NA TRBV10-1 NA TGCGCCACCTCCGATAGTGGCAATGAGCAGTTCTTC CATSDSGNEQFF
TRBJ2-5 NA TRBV5-5 TRBD1 TGTGCCAGCAGTCCTCCCACAGGGGGCTGGGAGACCCAGTACTTC CASSPPTGGWETQYF
TRBJ2-5 NA TRBV4-1 NA TGCGCCAGCAGCCCCGTCGGGGAAGAGAGCCAAGAGACCCAGTACTTC CASSPVGEESQETQYF
TRBJ2-1 NA TRBV6-5 TRBD2 TGTGCCAGCAGTTATACGGGAGGAAGCTACAATGAGCAGTTCTTC CASSYTGGSYNEQFF
TRBJ2-2 few TRBV30 TRBD2 TGTGCCTGGAGTCCCCTTAGCGGGAGGGCCCCCGGGGAGCTGTTTTTT CAWSPLSGRAPGELFF
TRBJ2-7 NA TRBV7-9 TRBD1 TGTGCCAGCAGCTTAGCCGCCGGACAGGGTTTTTCCTACGAGCAGTACTTC CASSLAAGQGFSYEQYF